This T cell receptor (beta chain) was obtained from a study of breast tumors, draining lymph nodes, adjacent tissues. There are many counts of this clonotype. What it recognizes is unknown. The lymph nodes were axillary draining lymph nodes from breast cancer patients. General study results and limits: That most tumor T cells come from lymph nodes remained unproven. Tumor and nontumor repertoires were significantly more similar in luminal-like than in basal-like breast cancer. Tumors had less TCR diversity than lymph nodes, more than nontumor tissue.

The CDR3 runs to 16 residues. Looked up from germline, CDR1 is GTSNPN and CDR2 is SVGIG (reference sequence). Trimming removed 2 bases at V and 8 bases at J, with 21 bases between. TCRdb recomputed calls from the multiplex PCR reads with MiXCR, one row per CDR3 protein. The sample yields 150,000 to 200,000 distinct CDR3 sequences, 25% to 40% seen once. The sequence was obtained from a female donor with breast cancer. Some clones in this sample may be carry-over from other donors' samples. The rearrangement links TRBV30 to TRBJ1-4; possible D gene TRBD1, 5 bases. Source material: axillary lymph node tissue. CDR3 loop: CAWSSKEGRVGEKLFF. CDR3 DNA: TGTGCCTGGAGTTCAAAGGAGGGACGGGTGGGGGAAAAACTGTTTTTT.